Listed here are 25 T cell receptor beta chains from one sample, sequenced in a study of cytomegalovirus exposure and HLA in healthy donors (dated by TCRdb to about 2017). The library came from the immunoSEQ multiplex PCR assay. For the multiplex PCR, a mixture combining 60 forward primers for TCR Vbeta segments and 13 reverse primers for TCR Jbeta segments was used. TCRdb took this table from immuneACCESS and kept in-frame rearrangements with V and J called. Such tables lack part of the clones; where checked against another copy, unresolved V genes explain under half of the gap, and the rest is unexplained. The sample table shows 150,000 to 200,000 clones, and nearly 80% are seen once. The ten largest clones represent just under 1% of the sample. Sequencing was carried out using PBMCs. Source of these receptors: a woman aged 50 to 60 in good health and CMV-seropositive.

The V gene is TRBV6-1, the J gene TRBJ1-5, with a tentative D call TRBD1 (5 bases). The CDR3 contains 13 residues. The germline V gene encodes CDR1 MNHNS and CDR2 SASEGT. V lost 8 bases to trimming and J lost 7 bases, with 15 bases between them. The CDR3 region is CASRHSTDQPQHF. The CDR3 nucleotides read TGTGCCAGCCGCCACTCGACAGACCAGCCCCAGCATTTT.

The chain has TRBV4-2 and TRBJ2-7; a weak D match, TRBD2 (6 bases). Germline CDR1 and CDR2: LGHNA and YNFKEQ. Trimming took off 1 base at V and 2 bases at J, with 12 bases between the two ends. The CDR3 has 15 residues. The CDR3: CASSQVGGAAYEQYF. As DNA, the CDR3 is TGTGCCAGCAGCCAAGTCGGCGGGGCAGCCTACGAGCAGTACTTC.

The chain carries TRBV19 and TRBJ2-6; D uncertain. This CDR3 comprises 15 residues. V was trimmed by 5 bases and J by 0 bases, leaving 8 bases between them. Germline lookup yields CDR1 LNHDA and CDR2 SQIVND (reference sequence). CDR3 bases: TGTGCCAGTAGTGAAACGGGCTCTGGGGCCAACGTCCTGACTTTC. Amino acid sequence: CASSETGSGANVLTF.

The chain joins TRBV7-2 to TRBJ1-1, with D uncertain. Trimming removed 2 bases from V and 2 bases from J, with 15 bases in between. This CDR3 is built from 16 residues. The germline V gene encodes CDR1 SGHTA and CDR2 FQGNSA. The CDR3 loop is CASSLQVRAVNTEAFF. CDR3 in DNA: TGTGCCAGCAGCTTACAGGTGAGGGCCGTAAACACTGAAGCTTTCTTT.

CDR3 nucleotide sequence: TGTGCCAGCAGTGCACAGAACACTGAAGCTTTCTTT. It translates to CASSAQNTEAFF. V usage is TRBV2 and J usage is TRBJ1-1; D uncertain. The CDR3 extends over 12 amino acids. Trimming removed 4 bases from V and 1 base from J, with 4 bases in between. CDR1 is SNHLY and CDR2 is FYNNEI in the germline V gene.

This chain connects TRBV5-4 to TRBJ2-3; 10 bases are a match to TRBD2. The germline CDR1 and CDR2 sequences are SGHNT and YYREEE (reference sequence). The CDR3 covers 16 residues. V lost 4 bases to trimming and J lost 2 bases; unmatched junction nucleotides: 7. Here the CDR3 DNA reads TGTGCCAGCAGCCGGTTAGCGGGGGGCTACACAGATACGCAGTATTTT. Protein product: CASSRLAGGYTDTQYF.

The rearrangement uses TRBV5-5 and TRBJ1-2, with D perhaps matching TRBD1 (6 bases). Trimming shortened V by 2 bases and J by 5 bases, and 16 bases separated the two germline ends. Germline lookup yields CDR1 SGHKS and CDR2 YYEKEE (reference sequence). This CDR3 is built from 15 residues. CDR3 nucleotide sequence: TGTGCCAGCAGCTTAGGACAGAACCTAGGATATGGCTACACCTTC. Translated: CASSLGQNLGYGYTF. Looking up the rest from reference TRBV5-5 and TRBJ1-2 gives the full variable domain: DAGVTQSPTHLIKTRGQQVTLRCSPISGHKSVSWYQQVLGQGPQFIFQYYEKEERGRGNFPDRFSARQFPNYSSELNVNALLLGDSALYLCASSLGQNLGYGYTFGSGTRLTVV.

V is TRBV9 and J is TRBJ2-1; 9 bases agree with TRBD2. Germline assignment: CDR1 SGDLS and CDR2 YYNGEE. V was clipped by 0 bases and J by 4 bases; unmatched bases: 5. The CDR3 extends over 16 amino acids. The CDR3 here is CASSVVGGGAYNEQFF. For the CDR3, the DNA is TGTGCCAGCAGCGTAGTGGGCGGGGGGGCGTACAATGAGCAGTTCTTC. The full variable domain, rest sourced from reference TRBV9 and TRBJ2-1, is DSGVTQTPKHLITATGQRVTLRCSPRSGDLSVYWYQQSLDQGLQFLIQYYNGEERAKGNILERFSAQQFPDLHSELNLSSLELGDSALYFCASSVVGGGAYNEQFFGPGTRLTVL.

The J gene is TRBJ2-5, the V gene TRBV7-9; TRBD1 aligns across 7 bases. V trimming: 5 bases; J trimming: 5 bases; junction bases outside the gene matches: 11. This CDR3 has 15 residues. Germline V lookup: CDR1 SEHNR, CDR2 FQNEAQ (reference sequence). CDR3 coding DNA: TGTGCCAGCAGCCCACAGGGGAGTTTAGGGGAGACCCAGTACTTC. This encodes CASSPQGSLGETQYF.

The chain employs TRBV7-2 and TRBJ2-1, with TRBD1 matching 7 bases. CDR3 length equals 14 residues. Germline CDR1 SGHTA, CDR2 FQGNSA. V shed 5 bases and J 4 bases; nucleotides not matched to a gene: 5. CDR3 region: CASSHGTAYNEQFF. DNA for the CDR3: TGTGCCAGCAGCCATGGGACAGCATACAATGAGCAGTTCTTC. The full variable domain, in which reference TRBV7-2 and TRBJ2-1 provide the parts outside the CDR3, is GAGVSQSPSNKVTEKGKDVELRCDPISGHTALYWYRQSLGQGLEFLIYFQGNSAPDKSGLPSDRFSAERTGGSVSTLTIQRTQQEDSAVYLCASSHGTAYNEQFFGPGTRLTVL.

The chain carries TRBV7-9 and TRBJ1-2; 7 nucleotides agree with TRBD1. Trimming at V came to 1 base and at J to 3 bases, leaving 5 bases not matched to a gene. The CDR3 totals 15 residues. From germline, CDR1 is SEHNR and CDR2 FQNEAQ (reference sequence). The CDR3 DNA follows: TGTGCCAGCAGCTTAGGGCCAGGGGGAGACTATGGCTACACCTTC. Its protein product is CASSLGPGGDYGYTF. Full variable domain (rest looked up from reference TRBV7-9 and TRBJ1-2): DTGVSQNPRHKITKRGQNVTFRCDPISEHNRLYWYRQTLGQGPEFLTYFQNEAQLEKSRLLSDRFSAERPKGSFSTLEIQRTEQGDSAMYLCASSLGPGGDYGYTFGSGTRLTVV.

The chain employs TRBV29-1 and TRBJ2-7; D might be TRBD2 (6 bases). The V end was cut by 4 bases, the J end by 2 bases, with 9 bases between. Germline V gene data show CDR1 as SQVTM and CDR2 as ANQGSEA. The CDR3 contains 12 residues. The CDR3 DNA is TGCAGCGTTGGTGGAGGGGCCTACGAGCAGTACTTC. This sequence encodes CSVGGGAYEQYF.

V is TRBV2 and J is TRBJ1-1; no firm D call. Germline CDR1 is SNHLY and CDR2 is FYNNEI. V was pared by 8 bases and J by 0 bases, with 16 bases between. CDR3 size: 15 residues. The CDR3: CASLVVGLLNTEAFF. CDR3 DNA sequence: TGTGCCAGCCTGGTCGTCGGGTTGCTGAACACTGAAGCTTTCTTT.

CDR3 residues: CASSYRDSPSGVDEQFF. CDR3 sequence (DNA): TGTGCCAGCAGCTACAGGGACAGTCCATCTGGGGTGGATGAGCAGTTCTTC. The rearrangement uses TRBV5-6 and TRBJ2-1; the match to TRBD1 covers 7 bases. CDR1 SGHDT and CDR2 YYEEEE come from the germline V gene. V dropped 3 bases and J dropped 8; count of bases not matched to a gene: 17. The CDR3 loop spans 17 amino acids.

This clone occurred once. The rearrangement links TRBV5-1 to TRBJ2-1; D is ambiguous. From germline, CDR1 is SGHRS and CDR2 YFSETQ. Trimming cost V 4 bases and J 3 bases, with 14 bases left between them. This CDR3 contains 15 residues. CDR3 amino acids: CASSQSPTDYNEQFF. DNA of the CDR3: TGCGCCAGCAGCCAATCCCCAACAGACTACAATGAGCAGTTCTTC.

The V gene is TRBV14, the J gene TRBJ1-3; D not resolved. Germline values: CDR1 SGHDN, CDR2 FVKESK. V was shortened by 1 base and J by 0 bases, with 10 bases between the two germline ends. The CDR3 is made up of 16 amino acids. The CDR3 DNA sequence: TGTGCCAGCAGCCAAGGCTGGAGTTCCTCTGGAAACACCATATATTTT. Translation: CASSQGWSSSGNTIYF.

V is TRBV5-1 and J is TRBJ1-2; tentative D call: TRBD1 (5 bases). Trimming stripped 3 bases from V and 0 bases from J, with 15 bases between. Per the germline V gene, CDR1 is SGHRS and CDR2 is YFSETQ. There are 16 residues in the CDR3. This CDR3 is CASSSGQPQTNYGYTF. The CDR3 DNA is TGCGCCAGCAGCTCCGGACAACCACAAACTAACTATGGCTACACCTTC.

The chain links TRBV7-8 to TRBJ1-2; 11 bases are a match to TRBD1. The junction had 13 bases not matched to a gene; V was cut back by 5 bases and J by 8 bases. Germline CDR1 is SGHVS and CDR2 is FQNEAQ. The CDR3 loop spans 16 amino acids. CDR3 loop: CASSTGLGQGAGGYTF. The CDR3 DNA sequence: TGTGCCAGCAGCACAGGCCTAGGACAGGGGGCAGGGGGCTACACCTTC.

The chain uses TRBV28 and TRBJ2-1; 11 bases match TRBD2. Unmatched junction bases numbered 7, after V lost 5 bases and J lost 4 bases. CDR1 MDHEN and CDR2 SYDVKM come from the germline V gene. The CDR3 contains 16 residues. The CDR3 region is CASSLILAGAYNEQFF. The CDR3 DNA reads TGTGCCAGCAGTCTGATACTAGCGGGAGCTTACAATGAGCAGTTCTTC.

CDR3 sequence reads: CAWGLGGAGANVLTF. DNA of the CDR3: TGTGCCTGGGGGCTAGGGGGCGCTGGGGCCAACGTCCTGACTTTC. V usage is TRBV30 and J usage is TRBJ2-6; 7 nucleotides match TRBD1. There are 15 residues in the CDR3. Germline lookup yields CDR1 GTSNPN and CDR2 SVGIG (reference sequence). Trimming at V came to 5 bases and at J to 2 bases, leaving 6 bases not matched to a gene.

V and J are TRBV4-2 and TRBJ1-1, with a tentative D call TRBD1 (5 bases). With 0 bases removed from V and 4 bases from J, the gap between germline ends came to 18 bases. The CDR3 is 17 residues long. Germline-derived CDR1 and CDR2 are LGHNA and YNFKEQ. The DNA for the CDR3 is TGTGCCAGCAGCCAAGACTCGCGCAGGGTCCTGACCACTGAAGCTTTCTTT. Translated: CASSQDSRRVLTTEAFF.

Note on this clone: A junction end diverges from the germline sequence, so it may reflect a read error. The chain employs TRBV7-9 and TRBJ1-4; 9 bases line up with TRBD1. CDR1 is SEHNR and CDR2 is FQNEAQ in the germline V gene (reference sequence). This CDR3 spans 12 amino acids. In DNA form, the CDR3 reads TGTTCCAGCAGGACAGGGGCCGAAAAACTGTTTTTT. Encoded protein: CSSRTGAEKLFF.

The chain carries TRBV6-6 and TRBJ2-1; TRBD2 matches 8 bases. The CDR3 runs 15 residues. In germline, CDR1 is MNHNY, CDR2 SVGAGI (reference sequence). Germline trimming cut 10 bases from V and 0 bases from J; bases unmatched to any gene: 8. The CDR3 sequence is CATSLADISYNEQFF. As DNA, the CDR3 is TGTGCCACCTCACTAGCGGACATCTCCTACAATGAGCAGTTCTTC.

The CDR3 DNA reads as TGTGCCAGCAGCGAGGGGGCTGGCACAGATACGCAGTATTTT. The encoded protein is CASSEGAGTDTQYF. The chain has TRBV7-3 and TRBJ2-3; the match to TRBD1 covers 7 bases. The CDR3 has 14 amino acids. Germline CDR1 SGHTA, CDR2 FQGTGA. With 5 bases clipped from V and 1 base from J, the junction kept 3 bases outside the gene matches.

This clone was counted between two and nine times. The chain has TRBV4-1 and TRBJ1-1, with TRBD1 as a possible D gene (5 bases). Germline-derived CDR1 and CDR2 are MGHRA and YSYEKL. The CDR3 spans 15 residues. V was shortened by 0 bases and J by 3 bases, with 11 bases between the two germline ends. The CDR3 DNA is TGCGCCAGCAGCCAAGAAAGGGGAGGGGACACTGAAGCTTTCTTT. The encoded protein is CASSQERGGDTEAFF.